This TCR beta chain was identified in a study of T cells after yellow fever vaccination. As for the study in general: Each low-cell-number fraction was prepared by means of SMART-Seq v4 Ultra Low Input.

A single record per CDR3 protein comes from TCRdb applying MiXCR to the 5' RACE reads. The sample carries roughly 140,000 distinct CDR3 sequences, more than 6% recorded once. Study-level results: On re-exposure, the response was weaker but peaked faster, at day 5 versus 15. Within FACS-sorted repertoires, abundant clonotypes contaminating from the bulk population could be present.

On this clonotype itself: Its matching antigen is unknown. It may be a read error: a sequence one base away is much more abundant.

The receptor's source is a young man who received the YFV17D yellow fever vaccine. The starting material was CD4+ T cells sorted from PBMCs, obtained 5 days after the yellow fever booster vaccination.

The CDR3 region has the DNA TGTGCCGGCGGAGCCAGACAGGGAGGCTACACCTTC. Its translation is CAGGARQGGYTF. This chain links TRBV2 with TRBJ1-2; TRBD1 agrees at 7 bases. CDR3 size: 12 residues. V lost 11 bases to trimming and J lost 8 bases; unmatched junction nucleotides: 11. The germline CDR1 and CDR2 sequences are SNHLY and FYNNEI.